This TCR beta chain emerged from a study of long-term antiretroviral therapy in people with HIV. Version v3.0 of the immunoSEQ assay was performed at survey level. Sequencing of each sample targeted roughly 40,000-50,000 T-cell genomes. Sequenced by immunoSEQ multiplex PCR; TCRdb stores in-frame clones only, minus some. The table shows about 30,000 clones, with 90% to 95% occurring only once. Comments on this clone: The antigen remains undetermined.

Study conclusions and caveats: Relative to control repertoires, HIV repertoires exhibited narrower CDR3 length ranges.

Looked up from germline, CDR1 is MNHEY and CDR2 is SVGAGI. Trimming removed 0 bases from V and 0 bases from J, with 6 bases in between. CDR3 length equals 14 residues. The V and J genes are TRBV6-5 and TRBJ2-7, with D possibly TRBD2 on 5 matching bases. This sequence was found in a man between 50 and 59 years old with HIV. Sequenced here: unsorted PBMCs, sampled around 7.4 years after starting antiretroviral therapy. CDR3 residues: CASSYSGSSYEQYF. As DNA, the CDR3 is TGTGCCAGCAGTTACTCGGGGAGCTCCTACGAGCAGTACTTC.